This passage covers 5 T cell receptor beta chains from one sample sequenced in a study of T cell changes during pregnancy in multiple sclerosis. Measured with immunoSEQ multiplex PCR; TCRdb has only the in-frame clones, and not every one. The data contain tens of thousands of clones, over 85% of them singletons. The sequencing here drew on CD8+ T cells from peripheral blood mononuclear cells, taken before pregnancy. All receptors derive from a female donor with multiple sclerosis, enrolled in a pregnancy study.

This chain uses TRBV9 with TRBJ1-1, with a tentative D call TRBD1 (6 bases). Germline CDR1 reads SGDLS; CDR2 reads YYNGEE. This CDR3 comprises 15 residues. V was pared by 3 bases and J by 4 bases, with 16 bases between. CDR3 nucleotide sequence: TGTGCCAGCAGCGCGAGCGGCAGGGGCCTCACTGAAGCTTTCTTT. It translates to CASSASGRGLTEAFF.

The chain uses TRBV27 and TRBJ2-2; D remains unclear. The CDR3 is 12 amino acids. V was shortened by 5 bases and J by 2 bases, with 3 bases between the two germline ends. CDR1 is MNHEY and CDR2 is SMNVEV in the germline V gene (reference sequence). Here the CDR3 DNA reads TGTGCCAGCAGTCTAAACACCGGGGAGCTGTTTTTT. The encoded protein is CASSLNTGELFF.

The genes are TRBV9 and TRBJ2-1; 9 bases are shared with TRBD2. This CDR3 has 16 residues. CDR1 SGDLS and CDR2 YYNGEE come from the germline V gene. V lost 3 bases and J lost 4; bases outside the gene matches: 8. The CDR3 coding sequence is TGTGCCAGCAGCGCCCGACTAGCGGCGACTTACAATGAGCAGTTCTTC. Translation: CASSARLAATYNEQFF.

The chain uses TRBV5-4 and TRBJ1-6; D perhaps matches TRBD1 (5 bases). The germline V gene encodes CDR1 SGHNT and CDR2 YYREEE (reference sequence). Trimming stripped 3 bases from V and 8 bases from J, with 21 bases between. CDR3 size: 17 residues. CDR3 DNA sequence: TGTGCCAGCAGCTATGCCCCGGGGCGCGGGGTTGATTCACCCCTCCACTTT. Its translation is CASSYAPGRGVDSPLHF.

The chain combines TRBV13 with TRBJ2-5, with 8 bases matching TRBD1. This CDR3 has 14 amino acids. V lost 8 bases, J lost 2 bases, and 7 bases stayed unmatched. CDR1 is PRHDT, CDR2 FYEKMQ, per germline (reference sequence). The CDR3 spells CASSTRGQQETQYF. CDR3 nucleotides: TGTGCCAGCTCAACCAGGGGGCAGCAAGAGACCCAGTACTTC.